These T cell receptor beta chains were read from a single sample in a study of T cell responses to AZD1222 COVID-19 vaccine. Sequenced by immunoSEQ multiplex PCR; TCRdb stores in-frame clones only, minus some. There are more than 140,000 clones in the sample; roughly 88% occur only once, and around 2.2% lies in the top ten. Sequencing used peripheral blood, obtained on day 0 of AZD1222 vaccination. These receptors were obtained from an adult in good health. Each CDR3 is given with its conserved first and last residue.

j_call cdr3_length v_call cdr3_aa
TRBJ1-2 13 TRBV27 CASSLGTLYGYTF
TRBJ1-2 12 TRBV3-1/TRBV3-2 CASSLLRYGYTF
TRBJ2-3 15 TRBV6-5 CASSYYAGTTDTQYF
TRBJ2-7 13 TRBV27 CASSRTLLGEQYF
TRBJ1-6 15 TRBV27 CASSSGQGAGSPLHF
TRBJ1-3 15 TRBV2 CASSDRGLSGNTIYF
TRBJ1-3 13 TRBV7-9 CASRAGAGNTIYF
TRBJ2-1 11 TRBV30 CAWSRNNEQFF
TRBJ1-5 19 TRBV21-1 CARRRTIDLPGYPNQPQHF
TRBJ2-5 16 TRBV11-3 CASSLMGGQGRETQYF
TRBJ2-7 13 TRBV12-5 CAISAGTELEQYF
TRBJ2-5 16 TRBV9 CASSVTSGSGQETQYF
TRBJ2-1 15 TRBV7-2 CASSLVLAAYNEQFF
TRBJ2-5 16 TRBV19 CASSIGGPSGKETQYF
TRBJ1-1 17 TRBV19 CASSIWGRFTMNTEAFF
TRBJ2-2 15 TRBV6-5 CASAVGPSPTGELFF